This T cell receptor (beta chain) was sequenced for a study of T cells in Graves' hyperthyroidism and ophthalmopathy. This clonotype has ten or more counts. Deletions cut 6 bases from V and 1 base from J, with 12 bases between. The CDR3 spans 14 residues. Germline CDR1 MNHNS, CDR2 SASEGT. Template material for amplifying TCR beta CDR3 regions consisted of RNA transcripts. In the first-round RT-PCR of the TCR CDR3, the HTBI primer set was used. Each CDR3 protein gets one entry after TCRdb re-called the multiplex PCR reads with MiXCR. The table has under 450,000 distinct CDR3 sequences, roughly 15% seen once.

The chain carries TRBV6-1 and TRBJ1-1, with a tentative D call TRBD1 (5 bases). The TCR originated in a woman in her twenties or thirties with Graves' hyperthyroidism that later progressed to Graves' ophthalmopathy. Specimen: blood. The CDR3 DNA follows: TGTGCCAGCAGCTACGGGACCAAGAACACTGAAGCTTTCTTT. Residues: CASSYGTKNTEAFF.